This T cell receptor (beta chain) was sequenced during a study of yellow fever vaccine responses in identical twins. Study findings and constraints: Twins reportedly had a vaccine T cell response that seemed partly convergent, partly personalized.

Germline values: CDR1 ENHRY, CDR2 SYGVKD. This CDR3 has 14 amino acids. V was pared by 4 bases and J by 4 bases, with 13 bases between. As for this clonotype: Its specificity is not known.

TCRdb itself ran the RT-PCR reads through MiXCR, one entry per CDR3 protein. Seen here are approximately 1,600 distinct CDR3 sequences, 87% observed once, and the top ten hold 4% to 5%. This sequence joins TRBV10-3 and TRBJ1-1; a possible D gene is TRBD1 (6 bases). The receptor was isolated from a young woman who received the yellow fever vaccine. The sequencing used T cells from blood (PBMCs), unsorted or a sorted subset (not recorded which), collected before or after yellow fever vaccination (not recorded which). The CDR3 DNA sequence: TGTGCCATCAGTGTAAACAGGGAGGTCACTGAAGCTTTCTTT. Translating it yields CAISVNREVTEAFF.